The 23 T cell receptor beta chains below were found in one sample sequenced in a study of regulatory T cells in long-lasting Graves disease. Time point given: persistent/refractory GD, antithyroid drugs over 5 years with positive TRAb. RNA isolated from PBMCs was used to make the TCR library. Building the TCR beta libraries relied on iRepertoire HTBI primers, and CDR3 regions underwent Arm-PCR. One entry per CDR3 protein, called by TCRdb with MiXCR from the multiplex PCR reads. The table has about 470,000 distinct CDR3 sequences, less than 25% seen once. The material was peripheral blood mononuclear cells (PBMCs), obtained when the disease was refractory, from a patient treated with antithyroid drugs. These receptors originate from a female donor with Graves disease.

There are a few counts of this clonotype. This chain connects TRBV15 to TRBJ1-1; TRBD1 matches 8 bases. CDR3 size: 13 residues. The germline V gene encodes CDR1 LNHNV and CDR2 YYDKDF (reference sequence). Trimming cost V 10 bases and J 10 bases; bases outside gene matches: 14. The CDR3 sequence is CAIQKDRGSRAFF. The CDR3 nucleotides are TGTGCCATACAGAAAGACAGGGGCTCGAGAGCTTTCTTT.

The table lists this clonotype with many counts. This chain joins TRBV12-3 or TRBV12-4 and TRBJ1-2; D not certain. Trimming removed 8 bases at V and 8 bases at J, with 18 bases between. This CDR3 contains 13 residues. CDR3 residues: CASDRTAAGGYTF. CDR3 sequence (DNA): TGTGCCAGCGATCGAACGGCGGCGGGAGGCTACACCTTC.

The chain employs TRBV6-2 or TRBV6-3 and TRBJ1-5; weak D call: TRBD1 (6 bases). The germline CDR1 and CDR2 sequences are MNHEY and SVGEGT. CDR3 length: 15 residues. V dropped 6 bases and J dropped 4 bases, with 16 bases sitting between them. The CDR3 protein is CASSLRTVANQPQHF. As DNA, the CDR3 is TGTGCCAGCAGCCTAAGGACAGTCGCGAATCAGCCCCAGCATTTT.

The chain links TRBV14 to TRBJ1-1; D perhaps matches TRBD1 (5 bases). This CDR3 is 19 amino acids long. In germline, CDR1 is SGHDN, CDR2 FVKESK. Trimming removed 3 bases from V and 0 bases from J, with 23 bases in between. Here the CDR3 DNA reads TGTGCCAGCAGCCACCGGGGGAGAGCTGTGGCGGGGATGAACACTGAAGCTTTCTTT. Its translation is CASSHRGRAVAGMNTEAFF.

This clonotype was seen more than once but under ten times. CDR3 amino acids: CASSLSAGNTGELFF. The CDR3 DNA follows: TGCGCCAGCAGCTTGTCCGCTGGAAACACCGGGGAGCTGTTTTTT. The gene calls are TRBV5-1 and TRBJ2-2; D ambiguous. In germline, CDR1 is SGHRS, CDR2 YFSETQ. CDR3 size: 15 residues. Trimming removed 1 base at V and 2 bases at J, with 9 bases between.

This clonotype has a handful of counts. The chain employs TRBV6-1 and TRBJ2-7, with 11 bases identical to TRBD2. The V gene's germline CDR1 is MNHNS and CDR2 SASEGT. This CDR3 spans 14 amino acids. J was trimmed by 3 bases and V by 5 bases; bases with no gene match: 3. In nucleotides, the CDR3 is TGTGCCAGCAGTCATCTAGCGGGAGGCTACGAGCAGTACTTC. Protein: CASSHLAGGYEQYF.

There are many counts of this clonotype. The CDR3 region has the DNA TGTGCCAGCAGGTGGAGGCAAAAAGAGACCCAGTACTTC. Amino acid sequence: CASRWRQKETQYF. V and J are TRBV28 and TRBJ2-5; D perhaps matches TRBD2 (5 bases). V shed 6 bases and J shed 3 bases, with 11 bases lying between them. CDR3 size: 13 residues. The germline gives CDR1 MDHEN, CDR2 SYDVKM. Full variable domain (rest looked up from reference TRBV28 and TRBJ2-5): DVKVTQSSRYLVKRTGEKVFLECVQDMDHENMFWYRQDPGLGLRLIYFSYDVKMKEKGDIPEGYSVSREKKERFSLILESASTNQTSMYLCASRWRQKETQYFGPGTRLLVL.

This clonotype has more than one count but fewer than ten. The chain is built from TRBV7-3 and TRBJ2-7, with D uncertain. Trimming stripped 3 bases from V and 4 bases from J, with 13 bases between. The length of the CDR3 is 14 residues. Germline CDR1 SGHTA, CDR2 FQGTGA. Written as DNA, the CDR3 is TGTGCCAGCAGCTTGTCGGACGGTGGATACGAGCAGTACTTC. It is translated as CASSLSDGGYEQYF.

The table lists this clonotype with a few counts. CDR3 in amino acids: CAWSGGQGSQPQHF. CDR3 sequence (DNA): TGTGCCTGGAGTGGGGGACAGGGAAGTCAGCCCCAGCATTTT. The rearrangement links TRBV30 to TRBJ1-5; TRBD1 agrees at 9 bases. V trimming: 1 base; J trimming: 6 bases; junction bases outside the gene matches: 4. The germline CDR1 and CDR2 sequences are GTSNPN and SVGIG (reference sequence). This CDR3 is 14 amino acids long.

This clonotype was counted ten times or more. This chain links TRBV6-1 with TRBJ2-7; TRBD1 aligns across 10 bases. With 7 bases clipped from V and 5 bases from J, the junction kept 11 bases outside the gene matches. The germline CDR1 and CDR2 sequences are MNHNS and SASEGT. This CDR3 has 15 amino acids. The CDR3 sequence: CASNKPRQGANEQYF. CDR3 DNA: TGTGCCAGCAATAAACCAAGACAGGGGGCGAACGAGCAGTACTTC.

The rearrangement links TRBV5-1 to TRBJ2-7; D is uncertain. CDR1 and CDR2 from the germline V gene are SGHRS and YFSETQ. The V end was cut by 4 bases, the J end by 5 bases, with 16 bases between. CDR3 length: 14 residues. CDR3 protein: CASSPGRFFNEQYF. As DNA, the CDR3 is TGCGCCAGCAGCCCTGGACGGTTCTTCAACGAGCAGTACTTC.

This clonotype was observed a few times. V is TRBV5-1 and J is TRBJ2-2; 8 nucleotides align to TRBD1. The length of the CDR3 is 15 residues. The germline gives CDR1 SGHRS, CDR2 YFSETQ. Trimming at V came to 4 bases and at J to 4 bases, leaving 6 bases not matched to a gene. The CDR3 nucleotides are TGCGCCAGCAGCGGAGGACAGGGAGTCACCGGGGAGCTGTTTTTT. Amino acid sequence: CASSGGQGVTGELFF.

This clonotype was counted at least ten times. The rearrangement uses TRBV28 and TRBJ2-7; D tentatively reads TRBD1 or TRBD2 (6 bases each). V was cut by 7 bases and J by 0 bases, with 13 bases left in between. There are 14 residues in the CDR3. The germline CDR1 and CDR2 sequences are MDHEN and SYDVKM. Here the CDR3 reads CASKSEGGSYEQYF. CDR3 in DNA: TGTGCCAGCAAATCGGAGGGGGGCTCCTACGAGCAGTACTTC.

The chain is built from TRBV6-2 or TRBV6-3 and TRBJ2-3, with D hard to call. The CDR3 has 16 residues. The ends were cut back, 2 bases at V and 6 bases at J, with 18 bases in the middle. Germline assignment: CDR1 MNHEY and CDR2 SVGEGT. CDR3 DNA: TGTGCCAGCAGTTACCCGGCGGCTTTTGAGGAGGATACGCAGTATTTT. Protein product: CASSYPAAFEEDTQYF.

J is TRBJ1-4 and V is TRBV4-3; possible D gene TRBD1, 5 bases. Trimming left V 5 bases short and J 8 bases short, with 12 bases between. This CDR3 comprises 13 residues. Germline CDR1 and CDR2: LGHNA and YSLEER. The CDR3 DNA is TGCGCCAGCAGCGAAGTGGCAGGGGAAAAACTGTTTTTT. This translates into CASSEVAGEKLFF.

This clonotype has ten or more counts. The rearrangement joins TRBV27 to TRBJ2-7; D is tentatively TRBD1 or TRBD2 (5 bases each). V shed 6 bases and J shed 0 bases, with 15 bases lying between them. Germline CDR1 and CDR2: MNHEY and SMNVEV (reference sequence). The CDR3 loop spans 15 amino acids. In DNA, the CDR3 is TGTGCCAGCAGGAGTTTGGGGGTGAGCTCCTACGAGCAGTACTTC. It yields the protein CASRSLGVSSYEQYF.

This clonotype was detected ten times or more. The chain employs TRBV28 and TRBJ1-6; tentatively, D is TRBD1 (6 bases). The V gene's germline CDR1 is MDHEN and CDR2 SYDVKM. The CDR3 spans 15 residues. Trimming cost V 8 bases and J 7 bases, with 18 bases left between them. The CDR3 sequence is CASGPIQGVNSPLHF. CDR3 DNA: TGTGCCAGCGGCCCTATACAGGGAGTCAATTCACCCCTCCACTTT. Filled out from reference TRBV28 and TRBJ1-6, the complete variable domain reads DVKVTQSSRYLVKRTGEKVFLECVQDMDHENMFWYRQDPGLGLRLIYFSYDVKMKEKGDIPEGYSVSREKKERFSLILESASTNQTSMYLCASGPIQGVNSPLHFGNGTRLTVT.

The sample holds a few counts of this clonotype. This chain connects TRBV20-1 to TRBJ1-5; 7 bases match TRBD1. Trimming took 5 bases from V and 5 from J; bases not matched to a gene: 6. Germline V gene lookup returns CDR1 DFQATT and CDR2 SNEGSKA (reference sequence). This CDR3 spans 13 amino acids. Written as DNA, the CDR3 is TGCAGTGCTCAGACAGGGACGGATCAGCCCCAGCATTTT. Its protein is CSAQTGTDQPQHF.

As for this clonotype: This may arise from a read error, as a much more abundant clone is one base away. The CDR3 coding sequence is TGCGCCAGCAGTGAGCACGATTTTCCGGGACAGCCGAACACTGAAGCTTTCTTT. Translated, it gives CASSEHDFPGQPNTEAFF. This chain links TRBV10-2 with TRBJ1-1; 7 bases agree with TRBD1. V trimming: 2 bases; J trimming: 1 base; junction bases outside the gene matches: 13. This CDR3 has 18 residues. The germline gives CDR1 WSHSY, CDR2 SAAADI.

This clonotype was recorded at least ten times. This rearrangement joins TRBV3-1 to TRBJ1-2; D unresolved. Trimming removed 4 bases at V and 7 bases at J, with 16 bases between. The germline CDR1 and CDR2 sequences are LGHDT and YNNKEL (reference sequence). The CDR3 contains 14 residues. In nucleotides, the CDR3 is TGTGCCAGCAGCCTCCGGACGACAAGAGCTGGCTACACCTTC. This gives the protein CASSLRTTRAGYTF. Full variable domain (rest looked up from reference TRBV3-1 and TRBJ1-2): DTAVSQTPKYLVTQMGNDKSIKCEQNLGHDTMYWYKQDSKKFLKIMFSYNNKELIINETVPNRFSPKSPDKAHLNLHINSLELGDSAVYFCASSLRTTRAGYTFGSGTRLTVV.

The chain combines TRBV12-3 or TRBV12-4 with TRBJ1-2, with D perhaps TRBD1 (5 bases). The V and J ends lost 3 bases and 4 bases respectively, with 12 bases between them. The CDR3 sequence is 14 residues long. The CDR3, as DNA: TGTGCCAGCAGTTTCTCAGGGTTGGCCTATGGCTACACCTTC. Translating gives CASSFSGLAYGYTF.

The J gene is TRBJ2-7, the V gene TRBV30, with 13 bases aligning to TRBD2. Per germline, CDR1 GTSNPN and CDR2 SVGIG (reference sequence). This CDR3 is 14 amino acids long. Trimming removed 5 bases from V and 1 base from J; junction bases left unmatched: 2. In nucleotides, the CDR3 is TGTGCCTGGCGGACTAGCGGGGGATCCTACGAGCAGTACTTC. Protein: CAWRTSGGSYEQYF. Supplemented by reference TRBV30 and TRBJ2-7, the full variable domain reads SQTIHQWPATLVQPVGSPLSLECTVEGTSNPNLYWYRQAAGRGLQLLFYSVGIGQISSEVPQNLSASRPQDRQFILSSKKLLLSDSGFYLCAWRTSGGSYEQYFGPGTRLTVT.

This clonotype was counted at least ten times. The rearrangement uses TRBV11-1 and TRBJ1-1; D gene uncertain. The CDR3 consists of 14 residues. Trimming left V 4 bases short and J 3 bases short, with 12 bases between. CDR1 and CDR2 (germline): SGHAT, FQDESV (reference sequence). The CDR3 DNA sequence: TGTGCCAGCAGCTCCGGGAATCGGGACACTGAAGCTTTCTTT. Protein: CASSSGNRDTEAFF.